This entry features one TCR beta chain sequence. This clonotype was counted many times. This clone's antigen is unknown. Per-nucleotide qualities are absent, and no much larger clonotype sits a single base away. These data are taken from a study of identical twins (TCRdb year 2016). At the level of the whole study: To test whether fetal clonotypes persist, the study used deep sequencing on TCR alpha and beta repertoires from monozygotic twins, unrelated adults of various ages, and cord blood. Replicate twin experiments were performed at different times using different library preparation protocols to rule out contamination. What the authors observed across the whole study: Compared with coincidental sharing between unrelated individuals, an excess of low generation-probability sequences was observed among out-of-frame TCR alpha sequences shared between twins. Abundant cord blood beta clonotypes had fewer insertions, young adult naive repertoires showed a similar but weaker trend, and memory repertoires showed no such trend. Zero-insertion analyses could be partly confounded by invariant T cells such as MAIT and iNKT, although diverse VJ usage argued against such confounding for most clonotypes. Because the same donors could not be followed over many years, the conclusions depended on cross-sectional statistical analysis. In beta out-of-frame sequences, excess twin sharing was weaker, because having fewer shared sequences lowered the signal-to-noise ratio. Out-of-frame TCR alpha sharing in monozygotic twins was systematically underestimated by recombination models, whereas sharing between unrelated individuals was in agreement with the recombination models.

Library generation was performed with 5' RACE. Sequencing took place on an Illumina HiSeq 2000. A universal primer binding site was added through template switching, and the final cDNA carried a unique molecular identifier so that TCR cDNA molecules could be counted accurately. Specific primers in the conserved constant-segment region were used to synthesize first-strand cDNA for TCR alpha and beta chains. To control for contamination, every cDNA library carried two barcodes: a SMART-Mk sample barcode plus Illumina barcodes. TruSeq adapter sequences and Illumina sample barcodes were added in two successive PCR steps. TCR alpha and beta cDNA libraries were sequenced on the Illumina HiSeq platform with custom primers. The original pipeline was this. MiGEC processed the raw reads to extract unique molecular identifiers, while MiXCR was used to determine the CDR3 positions. Recombination models were inferred per individual with the repgenHMM and IGoR tools using an EM algorithm. The analysis of shared clonotypes was done with the tcR package in R, with sharing normalized by the product of cloneset sizes. Out-of-frame nonproductive sequences were analyzed to study raw recombination free of thymic and clonal selection effects. TCRdb reanalyzed the raw reads on its own, using fastp at Q25 for trimming and MiXCR for clone calling, and kept in-frame beta chains. Identical CDR3 protein sequences are pooled into one entry, listed with their most common genes and DNA. What appears here as the V and J calls and clone size reflects TCRdb's work, not the paper's. Counted in this sample were roughly 570,000 distinct CDR3 sequences; more than 9% of them appeared once. Together, the top ten hold roughly 3% of the sample.

CDR1 is given as SQVTM and CDR2 as ANQGSEA, both from the germline V gene. After removal of 5 bases from V and 6 bases from J, the junction retains 3 bases not matched to a gene. From the cysteine through the phenylalanine, the CDR3 covers 12 amino acids. Here the CDR3 DNA is all that survives: 36 bases in frame from base 1. Every donor was a healthy Caucasian. The twin cohort consisted of three pairs of female monozygotic twins, all aged about 18 to 29 years. RNA for TCR libraries was isolated from peripheral blood mononuclear cells. This same sample was also taken into another study, of yellow fever vaccine responses in identical twins. As that second paper reports: The authors reported that the T cell response to vaccination in identical twins appeared partly convergent and partly personalized. In the study, vaccine-responding T cell clones were precisely tracked in identical twins.

The sequence joins TRBV29-1 to TRBJ2-1, and 8 junctional nucleotides match TRBD2. The TCR sequence derives from a woman in her late teens or twenties in good health. The sample taken for sequencing was PBMCs. The sequenced DNA is TGCAGCGTTCTAGGGACTAGCAATGAGCAGTTCTTC. Translated, this is CSVLGTSNEQFF.